The rows below give T cell receptor beta chains drawn from one sample of a study of blood T cell dynamics during melanoma immunotherapy. Data came from immunoSEQ multiplex PCR; TCRdb stores just in-frame clones and leaves some out. The table records about 460 clones, around 82% of them present only once. Material: central memory CD8+ T cells from blood, obtained from a patient treated with checkpoint blockade. The source is a human donor with melanoma. Each CDR3 is given with its conserved first and last residue. A D gene is named only where the DNA matches it firmly. Some rows have no size entry. The others give once, few or many, or a class for an expanded clone.

clone_size d_call j_call v_call cdr3_aa cdr3_nt
- - TRBJ2-7 TRBV27 CATGLTGNYEQYF TGTGCCACCGGATTAACAGGGAACTACGAGCAGTACTTC
few TRBD1 TRBJ2-7 TRBV4-1 CASSQIRDSSYEQYF TGCGCCAGCAGCCAAATCCGGGACAGCTCCTACGAGCAGTACTTC
- TRBD1 TRBJ1-1 TRBV18 CASSPDRVYTEAFF TGTGCCAGCTCACCCGACAGGGTTTATACTGAAGCTTTCTTT
- TRBD1 TRBJ1-2 TRBV25-1 CASSDSTGGFFGYTF TGTGCCAGCAGTGATTCGACAGGGGGCTTTTTTGGCTACACCTTC
- TRBD1 TRBJ2-5 TRBV28 CASSKDRGLETQYF TGTGCCAGCAGTAAGGACAGGGGGCTTGAGACCCAGTACTTC
- - TRBJ2-2 TRBV27 CASSSVVRSTGELFF TGTGCCAGCAGTTCCGTTGTTCGTTCCACCGGGGAGCTGTTTTTT
- - TRBJ2-7 TRBV19 CASSIESSRSYEQYF TGTGCCAGTAGTATAGAGAGCAGCCGATCCTACGAGCAGTACTTC
- TRBD1 TRBJ2-3 TRBV6-1 CASSDHPGQGAATQYF TGTGCCAGCAGTGATCACCCGGGACAGGGGGCAGCTACGCAGTATTTT
few - TRBJ2-7 TRBV14 CASSQETGGVSEQYF TGTGCCAGCAGCCAAGAGACCGGCGGGGTCTCAGAGCAGTACTTC
- - TRBJ2-3 TRBV19 CASSIWRTESTDTQYF TGTGCCAGTAGTATTTGGAGGACAGAGAGCACAGATACGCAGTATTTT
few - TRBJ1-2 TRBV4-1 CASSQGGGASSDGYTF TGCGCCAGCAGCCAAGGAGGGGGGGCGTCGTCAGATGGCTACACCTTC
- - TRBJ2-3 TRBV28 CASIPSGGGQPTDTQYF TGTGCCAGCATTCCCTCAGGGGGGGGACAGCCCACAGATACGCAGTATTTT
- - TRBJ1-2 TRBV4-1 CASSQEGRQGYTF TGCGCCAGCAGCCAAGAGGGTCGGCAGGGCTACACCTTC
few TRBD2 TRBJ2-7 TRBV6-1 CASSEEASGSYEQYF TGTGCCAGCAGTGAAGAGGCTAGCGGATCCTACGAGCAGTACTTC
few - TRBJ2-7 TRBV7-9 CASSPPRRQSSGEQYF TGTGCCAGCAGCCCCCCTCGCCGGCAGTCCTCGGGCGAGCAGTACTTC
- - TRBJ2-2 TRBV5-6 CASSSTSNNTGELFF TGTGCCAGCAGCTCAACTAGCAATAACACCGGGGAGCTGTTTTTT
- - TRBJ2-7 TRBV5-6 CASSLPPASSSYEQYF TGTGCCAGCAGCTTGCCCCCGGCGTCTAGCTCCTACGAGCAGTACTTC
once - TRBJ1-5 TRBV6-1 CASSVGGAGQPQHF TGTGCCAGCAGTGTAGGGGGGGCGGGTCAGCCCCAGCATTTT
- TRBD2 TRBJ2-1 TRBV5-1 CASRPSSVGERLAVGSYNEQFF TGCGCCAGCAGACCCTCCTCTGTCGGGGAGAGACTAGCGGTAGGCTCCTACAATGAGCAGTTCTTC
- - TRBJ2-6 TRBV16 CASNQANPTYSGANVLTF TGTGCCAGCAATCAAGCGAACCCCACTTACTCTGGGGCCAACGTCCTGACTTTC
- - TRBJ1-5 TRBV19 CASNWGAQPQHF TGTGCCAGTAATTGGGGGGCGCAGCCCCAGCATTTT
- - TRBJ2-5 TRBV6-6 CASSQDLGTQYF TGTGCCAGCAGCCAGGACCTCGGGACCCAGTACTTC
- - TRBJ2-2 TRBV6-4 CASSPGDTGELFF TGTGCCAGCAGTCCGGGGGACACCGGGGAGCTGTTTTTT
- - TRBJ1-6 TRBV10-2 CASSDEQGRPLPDNSPLHF TGCGCCAGCAGTGATGAACAGGGCCGCCCATTACCGGATAATTCACCCCTCCACTTT
once TRBD1 TRBJ1-5 TRBV9 CASSAGTGEHRSNQPQHF TGTGCCAGCAGCGCCGGGACAGGGGAGCATCGGAGCAATCAGCCCCAGCATTTT
- - TRBJ1-1 TRBV19 CASSIVHNSEAFF TGTGCCAGTAGTATCGTTCATAATAGTGAAGCTTTCTTT
once - TRBJ2-7 TRBV6-1 CASRDGVTYEQYF TGTGCCAGCAGGGACGGCGTAACCTACGAGCAGTACTTC
- - TRBJ2-1 TRBV21-1 CASIPRDERGIIYNEQFF TGTGCCAGCATCCCCCGGGATGAGCGGGGGATAATTTACAATGAGCAGTTCTTC
few TRBD2 TRBJ2-1 TRBV4-3 CASSQDVRLALSSYNEQFF TGCGCCAGCAGCCAAGATGTTAGACTAGCGTTGAGCTCCTACAATGAGCAGTTCTTC
- - TRBJ2-1 TRBV5-6 CASSLGTVNNEQFF TGTGCCAGCAGCCTGGGTACGGTAAACAATGAGCAGTTCTTC
once - TRBJ1-1 TRBV4-1 CASSQGPVMNTEAFF TGCGCCAGCAGCCAAGGGCCGGTGATGAACACTGAAGCTTTCTTT
- TRBD2 TRBJ2-1 TRBV2 CASSYSGRAIDEQFF TGTGCCAGCAGTTACAGCGGGAGGGCTATCGATGAGCAGTTCTTC
- - TRBJ2-5 TRBV10-1 CASSEGGQGTQYF TGCGCCAGCAGTGAGGGAGGACAAGGGACCCAGTACTTC
once - TRBJ1-2 TRBV5-4 CASSHKTIGHGYTF TGTGCCAGCAGCCATAAGACTATTGGGCATGGCTACACCTTC
- - TRBJ2-5 TRBV28 CASSPQIQGSETQYF TGTGCCAGCAGTCCTCAAATTCAGGGTTCGGAGACCCAGTACTTC
- - TRBJ1-2 TRBV5-5 CASSFSLGPYGYTF TGTGCCAGCAGCTTTTCCTTAGGCCCCTATGGCTACACCTTC
- - TRBJ1-6 TRBV27 CASSPTGGGYSNSPLHF TGTGCCAGCAGTCCCACAGGAGGGGGATACAGTAATTCACCCCTCCACTTT